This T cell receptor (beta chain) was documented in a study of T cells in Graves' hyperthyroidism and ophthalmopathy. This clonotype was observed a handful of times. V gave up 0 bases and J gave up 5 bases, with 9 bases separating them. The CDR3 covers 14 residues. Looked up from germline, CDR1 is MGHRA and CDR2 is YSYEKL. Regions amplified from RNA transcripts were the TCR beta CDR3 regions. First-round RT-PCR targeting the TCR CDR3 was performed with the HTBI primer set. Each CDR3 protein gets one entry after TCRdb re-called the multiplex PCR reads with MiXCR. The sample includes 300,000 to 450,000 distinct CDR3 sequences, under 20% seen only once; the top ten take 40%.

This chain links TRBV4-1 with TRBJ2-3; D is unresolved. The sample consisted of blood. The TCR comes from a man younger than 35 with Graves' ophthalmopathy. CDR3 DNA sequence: TGCGCCAGCAGCCAAGACTGGGTGAGAGATACGCAGTATTTT. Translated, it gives CASSQDWVRDTQYF.